This TCR beta chain was recovered during a study of OX40 agonist ivuxolimab in advanced cancers. For context, the study as a whole: The costimulatory receptor OX40 (CD134) was targeted by ivuxolimab, a fully human IgG2 agonistic monoclonal antibody. Intravenous ivuxolimab was administered to patients every 2 weeks at six dose levels: 0.01, 0.1, 0.3, 1.5, 3 and 10 mg/kg. Of the roughly 51 dose-escalation patients, hepatocellular carcinoma was present in some 19, melanoma in approximately 15, renal cell carcinoma in 9 and head and neck cancer in 9. In the dose-escalation cohort, approximately 83% of patients were male, and the mean age was 60 years with a range of roughly 20 to 79. Prior anti-PD-1, anti-PD-L1 or anti-CTLA-4 therapy was permitted, and less than 45% of dose-escalation patients had received checkpoint inhibitors. Three dose-escalation patients achieved partial responses, one with hepatocellular carcinoma and two with cutaneous melanoma. The purpose of peripheral TCRbeta sequencing was to test whether ivuxolimab changed TCR sequence diversity and led to clonal T-cell expansion. The paper reports the monotherapy dose-escalation portion (N = 52 patients) of the phase I ivuxolimab trial.

CDR1 and CDR2 were assigned from the germline V gene as MDHEN and SYDVKM. The CDR3 numbers 15 residues from cysteine through phenylalanine. Only the CDR3 DNA is retained, 45 bases long and in frame from the first base. Trimming takes 6 bases from V and 2 bases from J, and the germline ends sit 17 bases apart. A note on this clone: There is no known antigen for this receptor. No qualities accompany the bases; no much larger clone lies one base away.

The trial excluded patients who had a history of autoimmune disease or were on systemic immunosuppression. Peripheral blood for TCR sequencing was collected from all dose cohorts at baseline, on cycle 4 day 1, and on cycle 7 day 1. The samples were drawn from a first-in-human, open-label, multicenter phase I dose-escalation trial of ivuxolimab. Adults with locally advanced or metastatic melanoma, renal cell carcinoma, hepatocellular carcinoma or head and neck squamous cell carcinoma were enrolled in the trial. Before TCR sequencing, CD4+ T cells and CD8+ T cells from peripheral blood were sorted into separate populations. General study outcomes and caveats: Low levels of normalized T-cell clonal expansion were also seen in some nonresponding patients. After ivuxolimab, CD8+ T cells had more expanded clones than CD4+ T cells on average. Partial responders in the 0.1-3.0 mg/kg groups had among the lowest normalized peripheral clonal expansion, especially among CD8+ T cells. The antigen specificity of the peripheral T cells that underwent clonal expansion was not determined. At doses from 0.1 to 3.0 mg/kg, clonal expansion was seen in both CD4+ and CD8+ blood T cells between baseline and week 6.

Genomic DNA was isolated from the sorted cells so that the TCRbeta CDR3 region could be sequenced. The immunoSEQ Assay was used to sequence the TCRbeta CDR3 regions. Held by TCRdb, this immuneACCESS table contains in-frame sequences only and omits some clones. Under half of the omission traces to an unresolved V gene where checked; the cause of the rest is unknown. This sample holds roughly 80,000 clones; 90% to 95% were observed only once. The top ten hold more than 0.6% of the sample. The input for sequencing was CD4+ or CD8+ T cells sorted from blood, taken in a trial of the OX40 agonist ivuxolimab. The V gene is TRBV28 and the J gene is TRBJ2-7; TRBD1 is a possible D gene, resting on 6 matching bases. This clonotype was sampled from an adult with an advanced solid tumor such as melanoma, head and neck, liver or kidney cancer. Here is the DNA: TGTGCCAGCAGCCAACCCGGGACACTAACCTACGAGCAGTACTTC. Its protein is CASSQPGTLTYEQYF.